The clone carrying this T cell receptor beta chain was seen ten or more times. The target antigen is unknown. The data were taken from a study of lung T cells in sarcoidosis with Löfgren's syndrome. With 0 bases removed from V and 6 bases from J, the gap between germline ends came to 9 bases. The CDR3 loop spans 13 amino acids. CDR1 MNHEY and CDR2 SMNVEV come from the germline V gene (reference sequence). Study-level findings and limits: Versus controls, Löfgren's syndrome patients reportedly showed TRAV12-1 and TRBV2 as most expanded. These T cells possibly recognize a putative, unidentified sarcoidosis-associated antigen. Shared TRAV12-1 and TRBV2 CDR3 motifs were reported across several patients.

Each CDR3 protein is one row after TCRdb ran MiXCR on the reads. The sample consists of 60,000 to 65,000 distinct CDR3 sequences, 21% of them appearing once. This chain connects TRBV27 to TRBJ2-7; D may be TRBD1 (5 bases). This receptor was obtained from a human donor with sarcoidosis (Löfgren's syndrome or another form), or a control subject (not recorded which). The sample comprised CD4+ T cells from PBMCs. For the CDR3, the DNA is TGTGCCAGCAGTTTATCGGGCAGGGTCGAGCAGTACTTC. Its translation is CASSLSGRVEQYF.